The 24 T cell receptor beta chains below come from one sample, sequenced in a study of Ad26.COV2.S vaccination and SARS-CoV-2 variants. Generated by immunoSEQ multiplex PCR, the TCRdb table keeps only in-frame clones and is missing some. The table includes fewer than 500,000 clones, 80% to 95% detected once. Treatment noted: roughly 20 received Ad26.COV2.S at low or high dose, single or two shots; 5 received placebo; per-sample allocation not given. Day 63 after the first injection of vaccine or placebo was the sampling time. The sequenced sample was peripheral blood, obtained in a trial of Ad26.COV2.S vaccine versus placebo. Source of these receptors: a person between 18 and 59 years old who received the Ad26.COV2.S COVID-19 vaccine or a placebo.

CDR3 DNA: TGCGCCAGCAACCAGGGACAGGGTAAGAACACTGAAGCTTTCTTT. This gives the protein CASNQGQGKNTEAFF. The chain has TRBV5-1 and TRBJ1-1, with 9 positions matching TRBD1. Germline V CDR1 and CDR2: SGHRS, YFSETQ. The CDR3 extends over 15 amino acids. V lost 6 bases, J lost 1 base, and 7 bases stayed unmatched.

CDR3 region: CASSPGQGSGNTIYF. CDR3 DNA sequence: TGCGCCAGCAGCCCGGGACAGGGGAGTGGAAACACCATATATTTT. The V call is TRBV5-1, the J call TRBJ1-3, with 10 bases aligning to TRBD1. This CDR3 spans 15 amino acids. V dropped 4 bases and J dropped 3; count of bases not matched to a gene: 4. Germline assignment: CDR1 SGHRS and CDR2 YFSETQ.

V is TRBV9 and J is TRBJ2-1, with 9 bases fitting TRBD1. V lost 4 bases, J lost 8 bases, and 10 bases stayed unmatched. Germline lookup yields CDR1 SGDLS and CDR2 YYNGEE. The CDR3 runs 15 residues. The CDR3: CASSTSGTGFDEQFF. CDR3 bases: TGTGCCAGCAGCACTTCCGGGACAGGGTTCGATGAGCAGTTCTTC.

This chain connects TRBV28 to TRBJ2-1; D might be TRBD1 or TRBD2, each matching 5 bases. Germline CDR1 reads MDHEN; CDR2 reads SYDVKM. The CDR3 is made up of 16 amino acids. V was pared by 6 bases and J by 7 bases, with 22 bases between. Written as DNA, the CDR3 is TGTGCCAGCAGCCTAGTTGACTCCCTGGGGGAGAATGAGCAGTTCTTC. The encoded protein is CASSLVDSLGENEQFF.

The chain carries TRBV7-2 and TRBJ2-2, with 11 bases matching TRBD1. After removal of 1 base from V and 4 bases from J, the junction contained 5 bases not matched to a gene. The CDR3 length is 17 residues. Germline CDR1 SGHTA, CDR2 FQGNSA. CDR3 sequence (DNA): TGTGCCAGCAGCTTAGTATCCGGGACAGGGGGCACCGGGGAGCTGTTTTTT. As protein: CASSLVSGTGGTGELFF.

The J gene is TRBJ1-1, the V gene TRBV18; D is perhaps TRBD1 (5 bases). From germline, CDR1 is KGHSH and CDR2 LQKENI. V lost 5 bases, J lost 5 bases, and 12 bases lay in between. The CDR3 covers 13 residues. Here the CDR3 reads CASSSDEGTEAFF. CDR3 nucleotide sequence: TGTGCCAGCTCATCAGATGAGGGGACTGAAGCTTTCTTT.

J is TRBJ2-3 and V is TRBV6-2 or TRBV6-3, with TRBD2 matching 14 bases. This CDR3 comprises 17 residues. Germline lookup yields CDR1 MNHEY and CDR2 SVGEGT. Trimming took 6 bases from V and 5 from J; bases not matched to a gene: 10. CDR3 coding DNA: TGTGCCAGCAGCAGAGGACTAGCGGGAGGCCCTTTAGATACGCAGTATTTT. As protein: CASSRGLAGGPLDTQYF.

The V gene is TRBV15, the J gene TRBJ1-1; a possible D gene is TRBD1 (6 bases). With 4 bases removed from V and 6 bases from J, the gap between germline ends came to 15 bases. The germline CDR1 and CDR2 sequences are LNHNV and YYDKDF (reference sequence). The CDR3 contains 14 residues. The CDR3 here is CATSIPQGDAEAFF. The CDR3 DNA reads TGTGCCACCAGCATTCCACAGGGAGACGCTGAAGCTTTCTTT. The full variable domain, in which reference TRBV15 and TRBJ1-1 provide the parts outside the CDR3, is DAMVIQNPRYQVTQFGKPVTLSCSQTLNHNVMYWYQQKSSQAPKLLFHYYDKDFNNEADTPDNFQSRRPNTSFCFLDIRSPGLGDTAMYLCATSIPQGDAEAFFGQGTRLTVV.

The J gene is TRBJ1-5, the V gene TRBV10-3; D unclear. The ends were cut back, 4 bases at V and 7 bases at J, with 11 bases in the middle. Germline V lookup: CDR1 ENHRY, CDR2 SYGVKD. CDR3 length: 13 amino acids. The CDR3 DNA is TGTGCCATCAGTGCGAACAACATACAGCCCCAGCATTTT. Amino acid sequence: CAISANNIQPQHF.

This clone was observed a single time. The chain couples TRBV20-1 to TRBJ2-1; D remains ambiguous. Trimming shortened V by 3 bases and J by 9 bases, and 12 bases separated the two germline ends. Germline-derived CDR1 and CDR2 are DFQATT and SNEGSKA (reference sequence). CDR3 length: 12 residues. The CDR3 sequence is CSASPKVVEQFF. Written as DNA, the CDR3 is TGCAGTGCTAGTCCCAAAGTTGTTGAGCAGTTCTTC.

The V call is TRBV28, the J call TRBJ2-1, with 12 bases aligning to TRBD2. Per the germline V gene, CDR1 is MDHEN and CDR2 is SYDVKM. The length of the CDR3 is 16 residues. V gave up 4 bases and J gave up 0 bases; unmatched junction bases: 1. The DNA for the CDR3 is TGTGCCAGCAGTTGGGGACTAGCGGGCTCCTACAATGAGCAGTTCTTC. Protein product: CASSWGLAGSYNEQFF.

The J gene is TRBJ2-7, the V gene TRBV2; tentatively, D is TRBD2 (5 bases). The CDR3 is 12 residues long. Trimming cost V 6 bases and J 3 bases, with 9 bases left between them. CDR1 and CDR2 from the germline V gene are SNHLY and FYNNEI. In DNA, the CDR3 is TGTGCCAGCAGCGGGGAAGACTACGAGCAGTACTTC. Residues: CASSGEDYEQYF.

The chain joins TRBV6-5 to TRBJ2-1, with 10 bases aligning to TRBD1. This CDR3 spans 15 amino acids. Germline V gene sequence: CDR1 MNHEY, CDR2 SVGAGI. Trimming at V came to 4 bases and at J to 3 bases, leaving 3 bases not matched to a gene. Written as DNA, the CDR3 is TGTGCCAGCAGTTCCAGGACAGGGGGCTACAATGAGCAGTTCTTC. Translating gives CASSSRTGGYNEQFF.

The chain uses TRBV29-1 and TRBJ1-4; D might be TRBD1 (6 bases). The germline V gene has CDR1 SQVTM and CDR2 ANQGSEA. Deletions cut 7 bases from V and 5 bases from J, with 17 bases between. The CDR3 contains 14 residues. CDR3 in DNA: TGCAGCGCCCGACGGGGAGGGGGAAATGAAAAACTGTTTTTT. Amino acid sequence: CSARRGGGNEKLFF.

The J gene is TRBJ2-3, the V gene TRBV6-5; D gene ambiguous. This CDR3 comprises 11 residues. The germline V gene encodes CDR1 MNHEY and CDR2 SVGAGI. V was cut by 5 bases and J by 2 bases, with 2 bases left in between. CDR3 in DNA: TGTGCCAGCAGTACCACAGATACGCAGTATTTT. Translating gives CASSTTDTQYF.

V and J are TRBV19 and TRBJ2-5; tentatively, D is TRBD2 (5 bases). Per germline, CDR1 LNHDA and CDR2 SQIVND (reference sequence). The V end lost 6 bases, the J end lost 2 bases, and 19 bases lay between the germline ends. The CDR3 is made up of 16 amino acids. The CDR3 DNA is TGTGCCAGTAGAGCTCTGCGCGGGTCCCAACAAGAGACCCAGTACTTC. Amino acids: CASRALRGSQQETQYF.

The chain couples TRBV27 to TRBJ1-6; the match to TRBD1 covers 7 bases. Germline loops: CDR1 MNHEY, CDR2 SMNVEV (reference sequence). The J segment lost 11 bases and the V segment lost 3 bases, leaving 7 bases of the junction unmatched. The CDR3 is 14 amino acids. The CDR3 loop reads CASSFNRGSAPLHF. The CDR3 DNA reads as TGTGCCAGCAGTTTTAACAGGGGATCTGCACCCCTCCACTTT.

The chain is built from TRBV27 and TRBJ2-3; 12 bases agree with TRBD2. The V segment lost 3 bases and the J segment 6 bases; nucleotides outside the gene matches: 25. The germline CDR1 and CDR2 sequences are MNHEY and SMNVEV (reference sequence). This CDR3 region has 22 residues. CDR3 DNA sequence: TGTGCCAGCAGTTTTGTAGCAGGACTAGCGGGACCGGGGGGGTCTTGGGCTGATACGCAGTATTTT. This gives the protein CASSFVAGLAGPGGSWADTQYF.

This sequence joins TRBV1 and TRBJ2-3. TRBV1 is a pseudogene segment. The CDR3 length is 15 residues. The CDR3 sequence is CTSSQAEGSTDTQYF. The CDR3 nucleotides read TGCACCAGCAGCCAAGCCGAAGGTAGCACAGATACGCAGTATTTT.

The J gene is TRBJ2-7, the V gene TRBV15; weak D call: TRBD2 (6 bases). This CDR3 has 14 residues. Germline V gene lookup returns CDR1 LNHNV and CDR2 YYDKDF (reference sequence). V was cut by 2 bases and J by 4 bases, with 12 bases left in between. The CDR3 DNA follows: TGTGCCACCAGCAGACCGGGACTCCCATACGAGCAGTACTTC. Translated: CATSRPGLPYEQYF. Full variable domain (outside the CDR3, taken from reference TRBV15 and TRBJ2-7): DAMVIQNPRYQVTQFGKPVTLSCSQTLNHNVMYWYQQKSSQAPKLLFHYYDKDFNNEADTPDNFQSRRPNTSFCFLDIRSPGLGDTAMYLCATSRPGLPYEQYFGPGTRLTVT.

The CDR3 sequence is CASSFIISSWYQETQYF. The CDR3 DNA reads TGTGCCAGCAGCTTCATTATATCGAGCTGGTACCAAGAGACCCAGTACTTC. The V and J genes are TRBV28 and TRBJ2-5, with D unresolved. The ends were cut back, 6 bases at V and 0 bases at J, with 20 bases in the middle. Germline V gives CDR1 MDHEN, CDR2 SYDVKM. This CDR3 region has 17 residues.

As for this clone: An end of the junction does not agree with germline; a read error may underlie this. V is TRBV4-3 and J is TRBJ2-5, with D possibly TRBD2 on 5 matching bases. This CDR3 region has 15 residues. Germline V lookup: CDR1 LGHNA, CDR2 YSLEER. The CDR3 bases are TGCACCAGCAGCCAGCGGTACGGGTTCCAAGAGACCCAGTACTTC. The encoded protein is CTSSQRYGFQETQYF.

Remarks on this clone: Germline is not matched at one junction end, which may reflect a read error. The sample carries other DNA sequences with the same CDR3. The chain carries TRBV7-9 and TRBJ1-6; TRBD1 might be the D (6 bases). CDR1 and CDR2 from the germline V gene are SEHNR and FQNEAQ (reference sequence). The CDR3 is 15 amino acids. The chain's CDR3 is CASSLGGGENSPLHF. The CDR3 nucleotides read TGTGCCAGCAGCTTAGGAGGGGGGGAGAATTCGCCCCTCCACTTT.

The chain employs TRBV7-3 and TRBJ2-5; D perhaps matches TRBD1 (5 bases). The CDR3 sequence is 13 residues long. V shed 5 bases and J shed 3 bases, with 10 bases lying between them. The germline CDR1 and CDR2 sequences are SGHTA and FQGTGA. The CDR3 protein is CASSPTAKETQYF. CDR3 coding DNA: TGTGCCAGCAGCCCGACAGCAAAAGAGACCCAGTACTTC.